One and the same sample provided the 10 T cell receptor beta chains below, sequenced in a study of T cells in Graves' hyperthyroidism and ophthalmopathy. Amplified regions were TCR beta CDR3 sequences from RNA transcripts. In the first-round RT-PCR of the TCR CDR3, the HTBI primer set was used. TCRdb used MiXCR to reprocess the multiplex PCR reads, holding one entry per CDR3 protein. The sample shows approximately 610,000 distinct CDR3 sequences, 14% to 15% of them seen only once. The source material was blood. The origin of the receptors is a woman between 35 and 50 years old with Graves' ophthalmopathy.

The chain joins TRBV18 to TRBJ1-2, with 8 bases fitting TRBD1. CDR3 size: 18 residues. V trimming: 0 bases; J trimming: 7 bases; junction bases outside the gene matches: 16. In germline, CDR1 is KGHSH, CDR2 LQKENI. CDR3 nucleotides: TGTGCCAGCTCACCACCGAGTAGAATCCAGGGGGCGCGGCGTGGCTACACCTTC. This translates into CASSPPSRIQGARRGYTF.

The chain couples TRBV28 to TRBJ1-2, with a weak D call TRBD1 (6 bases). V lost 8 bases to trimming and J lost 5 bases, with 15 bases between them. The CDR3 is 13 residues long. CDR1 MDHEN and CDR2 SYDVKM come from the germline V gene. CDR3 bases: TGTGCCAGCTTTGGGGGGGCAGTTTATGGCTACACCTTC. This translates into CASFGGAVYGYTF.

This clonotype was found many times. The rearrangement joins TRBV2 to TRBJ2-5; TRBD1 matches 9 bases. V was pared by 8 bases and J by 2 bases, with 6 bases of the junction left unmatched. Germline V gene sequence: CDR1 SNHLY, CDR2 FYNNEI. The CDR3 extends over 14 amino acids. The CDR3 bases are TGTGCCAGCGGGCAGGGGACAGGGCAAGAGACCCAGTACTTC. Translation gives CASGQGTGQETQYF.

This clonotype was detected only a few times. V usage is TRBV4-3 and J usage is TRBJ1-1; no reliable D call. Germline CDR1 reads LGHNA; CDR2 reads YSLEER. V lost 0 bases and J 7 bases, leaving 12 bases between the germline ends. The CDR3 sequence is 14 residues long. The CDR3 region has the DNA TGCGCCAGCAGCCAAGAGGCAGAGGCTGGTGAAGCTTTCTTT. It codes for CASSQEAEAGEAFF.

This clonotype has a handful of counts. The rearrangement links TRBV5-5 to TRBJ2-7; either TRBD1 or TRBD2 may supply D (5 bases each). V gave up 0 bases and J gave up 8 bases, with 21 bases separating them. CDR1 is SGHKS and CDR2 is YYEKEE in the germline V gene (reference sequence). CDR3 length equals 16 residues. The CDR3 sequence is CASSLDGTPLTMQQYF. DNA for the CDR3: TGTGCCAGCAGCTTGGACGGGACCCCACTTACGATGCAGCAGTACTTC.

In this sample, this clonotype turned up many times. One junction end does not reproduce the germline sequence, and a read error may be involved. This chain joins TRBV7-3 and TRBJ2-2; the D gene could be TRBD1 or TRBD2 (5 bases each). Germline V lookup: CDR1 SGHTA, CDR2 FQGTGA. The length of the CDR3 is 14 residues. This CDR3 is CANSRDANTGELFF. The DNA of the CDR3 is TGTGCCAACAGCCGGGACGCGAACACCGGGGAGCTGTTTTTT. The whole variable domain, remainder taken from reference TRBV7-3 and TRBJ2-2, is GAGVSQTPSNKVTEKGKYVELRCDPISGHTALYWYRQSLGQGPEFLIYFQGTGAADDSGLPNDRFFAVRPEGSVSTLKIQRTERGDSAVYLCANSRDANTGELFFGEGSRLTVL.

This clonotype has ten or more counts. The rearrangement joins TRBV7-2 to TRBJ2-7; 11 bases map to TRBD2. The CDR3 runs to 16 residues. V lost 1 base to trimming and J lost 3 bases; unmatched junction nucleotides: 5. Per the germline V gene, CDR1 is SGHTA and CDR2 is FQGNSA. The CDR3 reads CASSLGSSGGYYEQYF. The CDR3 nucleotides read TGTGCCAGCAGCTTAGGTTCTAGCGGGGGGTACTACGAGCAGTACTTC.

The chain carries TRBV6-1 and TRBJ1-3; D uncertain. Trimming shortened V by 6 bases and J by 5 bases, and 11 bases separated the two germline ends. CDR1 is MNHNS, CDR2 SASEGT, per germline. The CDR3 covers 13 residues. The CDR3 bases are TGTGCCAGCAGGGCGGAAATAAGAAACACCATATATTTT. Translating it yields CASRAEIRNTIYF.

This clonotype has only a few counts. The chain joins TRBV27 to TRBJ1-5, with 7 bases identical to TRBD1. The V segment lost 5 bases and the J segment 6 bases; nucleotides outside the gene matches: 7. Germline CDR1 MNHEY, CDR2 SMNVEV (reference sequence). The CDR3 runs to 14 residues. CDR3: CASSGGNRGQPQHF. In DNA, the CDR3 is TGTGCCAGCAGTGGGGGTAACAGGGGTCAGCCCCAGCATTTT.

This clonotype was seen at least ten times. The junction departs from the called germline gene at one end, perhaps through a read error. The V gene is TRBV11-1, the J gene TRBJ2-1, with TRBD2 matching 11 bases. CDR3 size: 13 residues. Germline CDR1 is SGHAT and CDR2 is FQDESV (reference sequence). CDR3 loop: CASSLTLAGEPFF. DNA of the CDR3: TGCGCCAGCAGCTTAACACTAGCGGGAGAACCGTTCTTC. Filled out from reference TRBV11-1 and TRBJ2-1, the complete variable domain reads EAEVAQSPRYKITEKSQAVAFWCDPISGHATLYWYRQILGQGPELLVQFQDESVVDDSQLPKDRFSAERLKGVDSTLKIQPAELGDSAMYLCASSLTLAGEPFFGPGTRLTVL.